What follows are 7 T cell receptor beta chains derived from one specimen sequenced in a study of T-cell reconstitution after alpha-beta-depleted transplantation in children. Unique molecular identifiers were used to barcode this TCRbeta library. TCRdb re-derived calls from the PCR reads in MiXCR, one entry per CDR3 protein. The sample lists around 530,000 distinct CDR3 sequences; 30% to 35% were seen once. The sequences come from PBMCs from the stem cell graft donor, collected from the stem cell graft. These receptors originate from a human donor who donated a stem cell graft to a child with aplastic anemia.

The chain uses TRBV15 and TRBJ2-1; perhaps TRBD1 as D (6 bases). Trimming stripped 0 bases from V and 7 bases from J, with 13 bases between. The CDR3 length is 15 residues. Looked up from germline, CDR1 is LNHNV and CDR2 is YYDKDF (reference sequence). Here the CDR3 reads CATSRDRGRGNEQFF. Here the CDR3 DNA reads TGTGCCACCAGCAGAGATAGGGGGAGAGGAAATGAGCAGTTCTTC.

The chain recombines TRBV11-2 with TRBJ2-5; 14 bases match TRBD2. V lost 3 bases to trimming and J lost 2 bases; unmatched junction nucleotides: 5. Germline CDR1 is SGHAT and CDR2 is FQNNGV. This CDR3 is built from 17 residues. CDR3 sequence reads: CASSFIRLAGGQETQYF. CDR3 nucleotides: TGTGCCAGCAGCTTCATTAGACTAGCGGGAGGGCAAGAGACCCAGTACTTC.

This clonotype showed up just a few times. The chain uses TRBV24-1 and TRBJ2-3, with 8 bases fitting TRBD2. The CDR3 is 14 residues long. CDR1 KGHDR and CDR2 SFDVKD come from the germline V gene. Trimming removed 7 bases from V and 2 bases from J; junction bases left unmatched: 4. The CDR3 reads CATSGGAPTDTQYF. The DNA of the CDR3 is TGTGCCACCAGCGGGGGGGCTCCCACAGATACGCAGTATTTT.

The chain has TRBV12-3 or TRBV12-4 and TRBJ2-2; unclear D gene. Between the trimmed V and J ends, which lost 3 bases and 3 bases, there was a span of 5 bases. This CDR3 comprises 13 residues. The CDR3 here is CASSFGYTGELFF. CDR3 bases: TGTGCCAGCAGTTTTGGGTACACCGGGGAGCTGTTTTTT.

V usage is TRBV6-1 and J usage is TRBJ1-5; TRBD1 matches at 7 bases. The CDR3 is 14 amino acids. Trimming took 8 bases from V and 1 from J; bases not matched to a gene: 5. Germline V gene data show CDR1 as MNHNS and CDR2 as SASEGT. The CDR3 reads CASEGGWSNQPQHF. The CDR3 DNA reads TGTGCCAGCGAAGGGGGCTGGAGCAATCAGCCCCAGCATTTT.

The chain couples TRBV6-1 to TRBJ1-6, with D possibly TRBD1 on 5 matching bases. The CDR3 runs 15 residues. Germline values: CDR1 MNHNS, CDR2 SASEGT. V was clipped by 10 bases and J by 8 bases, with 21 bases between them. The CDR3, as DNA: TGTGCCACCCAGGATGGGGGGTTTTCCTATTCACCCCTCCACTTT. Its translation: CATQDGGFSYSPLHF.

This chain links TRBV29-1 with TRBJ2-1; a weak D match, TRBD2 (6 bases). Trimming removed 1 base at V and 3 bases at J, with 10 bases between. CDR3 length: 14 residues. Looked up from germline, CDR1 is SQVTM and CDR2 is ANQGSEA. CDR3 in amino acids: CSVEGGGGYNEQFF. The CDR3 DNA is TGCAGCGTTGAAGGTGGGGGAGGCTACAATGAGCAGTTCTTC.